What follows are 22 T cell receptor beta chains derived from one specimen sequenced in a study of shared clonotypes between healthy human individuals. Cells designated naive CD8 were CD45RO-negative and were positively selected for CCR7, with terminally differentiated effector memory CD45RA+ cells excluded. Some clones are missing from TCRdb's copy, which holds only in-frame ones; the method was immunoSEQ multiplex PCR. The profile shows around 1.9 million clones, roughly 95% of them singletons. The sequenced material came from naive CD8+ T cells from PBMCs. These receptors were collected from a man younger than 35 in good health. Some clones in this sample may be carry-over from other donors' samples.

The chain joins TRBV5-4 to TRBJ2-7; 12 bases align to TRBD2. The length of the CDR3 is 17 residues. In germline, CDR1 is SGHNT, CDR2 YYREEE (reference sequence). V lost 2 bases to trimming and J lost 3 bases; unmatched junction nucleotides: 9. For the CDR3, the DNA is TGTGCCAGCAGCTTTTACCCGGGACTAGCGGGTGGCTACGAGCAGTACTTC. Its translation: CASSFYPGLAGGYEQYF. Using reference TRBV5-4 and TRBJ2-7 for the parts outside the CDR3, the full variable domain is ETGVTQSPTHLIKTRGQQVTLRCSSQSGHNTVSWYQQALGQGPQFIFQYYREEENGRGNFPPRFSGLQFPNYSSELNVNALELDDSALYLCASSFYPGLAGGYEQYFGPGTRLTVT.

V and J are TRBV5-8 and TRBJ2-5; D possibly corresponds to TRBD2 (5 bases). V lost 3 bases and J lost 1, with 10 bases in between. Germline V gene data show CDR1 as SGHTS and CDR2 as YDEGEE. This CDR3 region has 14 residues. The CDR3 is CASSYRGSQETQYF. The CDR3, as DNA: TGTGCCAGCAGCTACCGGGGAAGCCAAGAGACCCAGTACTTC.

The V and J genes are TRBV9 and TRBJ2-7; D not certain. Germline CDR1 is SGDLS and CDR2 is YYNGEE. V lost 0 bases, J lost 5 bases, and 6 bases lay in between. CDR3 size: 12 residues. DNA of the CDR3: TGTGCCAGCAGCGTAGACTCTAACGAGCAGTACTTC. This sequence encodes CASSVDSNEQYF. The full variable domain, in which reference TRBV9 and TRBJ2-7 provide the parts outside the CDR3, is DSGVTQTPKHLITATGQRVTLRCSPRSGDLSVYWYQQSLDQGLQFLIQYYNGEERAKGNILERFSAQQFPDLHSELNLSSLELGDSALYFCASSVDSNEQYFGPGTRLTVT.

The V gene is TRBV6-1, the J gene TRBJ2-7, with TRBD2 matching 9 bases. This CDR3 comprises 15 residues. Germline V CDR1 and CDR2: MNHNS, SASEGT. The V segment lost 4 bases and the J segment 6 bases; nucleotides outside the gene matches: 10. CDR3 region: CASSARLAAPIEQYF. In nucleotides, the CDR3 is TGTGCCAGCAGTGCCCGACTAGCGGCCCCCATCGAGCAGTACTTC.

The V call is TRBV12-1, the J call TRBJ1-1. TRBV12-1 is deemed a pseudogene. This CDR3 is 14 amino acids long. The chain's CDR3 is CASSTGPLNTEAFF. Here the CDR3 DNA reads TGTGCCAGCAGCACTGGACCCTTGAACACTGAAGCTTTCTTT.

V is TRBV27 and J is TRBJ2-1, with 7 bases identical to TRBD2. Per germline, CDR1 MNHEY and CDR2 SMNVEV (reference sequence). With V trimmed by 9 bases and J by 5 bases, 10 bases remained unmatched. The CDR3 is made up of 14 amino acids. The CDR3 sequence: CASKWRGYDNEQFF. CDR3 DNA sequence: TGTGCCAGTAAATGGCGGGGGTACGACAATGAGCAGTTCTTC.

The chain uses TRBV9 and TRBJ2-1; 13 bases fit TRBD2. The germline CDR1 and CDR2 sequences are SGDLS and YYNGEE. Unmatched junction bases numbered 9, after V lost 0 bases and J lost 3 bases. The CDR3 totals 19 residues. The CDR3 region is CASSVGGGLAGTYYNEQFF. CDR3 DNA sequence: TGTGCCAGCAGCGTAGGTGGGGGACTAGCGGGAACCTACTACAATGAGCAGTTCTTC.

Here the CDR3 reads CASSPGTALGNTEAFF. The DNA for the CDR3 is TGTGCCAGCAGCCCCGGGACTGCCCTTGGGAACACTGAAGCTTTCTTT. This sequence joins TRBV14 and TRBJ1-1; D might be TRBD1 (5 bases). The CDR3 contains 16 residues. Looked up from germline, CDR1 is SGHDN and CDR2 is FVKESK. Trimming removed 4 bases from V and 1 base from J, with 16 bases in between.

This rearrangement joins TRBV7-8 to TRBJ2-1; 10 bases line up with TRBD1. The CDR3 runs to 15 residues. J gave up 8 bases and V 5 bases, and 9 bases lay outside the gene matches. Germline assignment: CDR1 SGHVS and CDR2 FQNEAQ. CDR3 DNA: TGTGCCAGCAGCGCGGACAGGGGGTGGTTGTATGAGCAGTTCTTC. This translates into CASSADRGWLYEQFF.

The V and J genes are TRBV27 and TRBJ1-5; D is perhaps TRBD1 (6 bases). Trimming took 5 bases from V and 6 from J, leaving 14 bases between them. The CDR3 covers 14 residues. Germline V gene data show CDR1 as MNHEY and CDR2 as SMNVEV (reference sequence). CDR3 sequence reads: CASSLRQESQPQHF. DNA of the CDR3: TGTGCCAGCAGTCTCCGACAGGAAAGTCAGCCCCAGCATTTT.

The V and J genes are TRBV28 and TRBJ1-4; the D gene is possibly TRBD1 (6 bases). Trimming cost V 3 bases and J 8 bases, with 13 bases left between them. This CDR3 contains 14 residues. The germline V gene encodes CDR1 MDHEN and CDR2 SYDVKM. CDR3 DNA: TGTGCCAGCAGTTTCCGGGGGACATGGGAAAAACTGTTTTTT. Amino acids: CASSFRGTWEKLFF.

The chain combines TRBV7-9 with TRBJ1-2; 10 bases map to TRBD1. Germline V gives CDR1 SEHNR, CDR2 FQNEAQ (reference sequence). The CDR3 is made up of 15 amino acids. The V gene end was trimmed by 4 bases and the J gene end by 3 bases; junction bases not matched to a gene: 5. CDR3 sequence reads: CASSSGTGVYYGYTF. CDR3 nucleotides: TGTGCCAGCAGCTCCGGGACAGGGGTATACTATGGCTACACCTTC.

The V and J genes are TRBV30 and TRBJ2-7; D perhaps matches TRBD2 (5 bases). There are 13 residues in the CDR3. CDR1 GTSNPN and CDR2 SVGIG come from the germline V gene (reference sequence). V dropped 4 bases and J dropped 6 bases, with 16 bases sitting between them. CDR3 region: CAWNEDWSREQYF. CDR3 coding DNA: TGTGCCTGGAACGAGGACTGGTCCCGCGAGCAGTACTTC.

This clone has just one count. The chain employs TRBV4-3 and TRBJ2-2; D unresolved. The CDR3 extends over 15 amino acids. V lost 2 bases and J 1 base, leaving 8 bases between the germline ends. The germline CDR1 and CDR2 sequences are LGHNA and YSLEER. In DNA form, the CDR3 reads TGCGCCAGCAGCCAAATATGGCAGAACACCGGGGAGCTGTTTTTT. Its protein product is CASSQIWQNTGELFF.

V and J are TRBV27 and TRBJ2-5; TRBD2 matches 11 bases. J was trimmed by 2 bases and V by 3 bases; bases with no gene match: 11. CDR1 MNHEY and CDR2 SMNVEV come from the germline V gene (reference sequence). The CDR3 has 18 residues. CDR3: CASSFLGTSGILQETQYF. The CDR3 region has the DNA TGTGCCAGCAGTTTTCTTGGGACTAGCGGTATCCTTCAAGAGACCCAGTACTTC.

The chain recombines TRBV7-9 with TRBJ1-1; the D is unclear. Trimming took 5 bases from V and 11 from J, leaving 12 bases between them. CDR1 is SEHNR and CDR2 is FQNEAQ in the germline V gene (reference sequence). The CDR3 spans 11 residues. CDR3 bases: TGTGCCAGCAGCACCCAGGAAAGGGCTTTCTTT. Residues: CASSTQERAFF.

The chain combines TRBV27 with TRBJ2-5; 8 nucleotides line up with TRBD1. Germline values: CDR1 MNHEY, CDR2 SMNVEV (reference sequence). The CDR3 spans 15 residues. V shed 1 base, J shed 1 base, and the junction held 2 bases outside the gene matches. CDR3 sequence: CASSLLTGVQETQYF. CDR3 DNA: TGTGCCAGCAGTTTATTGACAGGGGTCCAAGAGACCCAGTACTTC.

The chain joins TRBV4-3 to TRBJ2-3; 8 positions match TRBD2. The V and J ends lost 0 bases and 15 bases, in that order; junction bases with no gene match: 11. The length of the CDR3 is 14 residues. Germline CDR1 reads LGHNA; CDR2 reads YSLEER. CDR3 sequence: CASSQDWGGRPVYF. The CDR3 nucleotides read TGCGCCAGCAGCCAAGATTGGGGCGGGAGGCCCGTCTATTTT.

This chain's CDR3 is CASTQGLGTNEKLFF. CDR3 bases: TGTGCCAGCACTCAGGGGTTGGGAACTAATGAAAAACTGTTTTTT. J is TRBJ1-4 and V is TRBV27; D is possibly TRBD1 (6 bases). The CDR3 covers 15 residues. The ends were cut back, 7 bases at V and 1 base at J, with 13 bases in the middle. Germline V gene data show CDR1 as MNHEY and CDR2 as SMNVEV (reference sequence).

About this clone: The identical CDR3 is also encoded by other nucleotide sequences in the sample. The CDR3 here is CASSLAVQETQYF. For the CDR3, the DNA is TGTGCCAGCAGTCTAGCGGTCCAAGAGACCCAGTACTTC. The rearrangement uses TRBV28 and TRBJ2-5; 7 bases are a match to TRBD2. Germline V gives CDR1 MDHEN, CDR2 SYDVKM. This CDR3 contains 13 residues. V was clipped by 5 bases and J by 1 base; unmatched bases: 1.

On this clone itself: This clone may be a read error of a much larger clone one base away. This sample includes further DNA sequences coding for the same CDR3. The V gene is TRBV27, the J gene TRBJ2-7; D is unclear. The CDR3 runs to 13 residues. The germline V gene has CDR1 MNHEY and CDR2 SMNVEV (reference sequence). V was clipped by 3 bases and J by 1 base, with 7 bases between them. The CDR3 DNA follows: TGTGCCAGCAGTTTCGGAGAGTCCTACGAGCAGTACTTC. Translating it yields CASSFGESYEQYF.

The gene calls are TRBV19 and TRBJ2-1, with 9 bases matching TRBD2. The CDR3 contains 17 residues. V shed 2 bases and J 0 bases; nucleotides not matched to a gene: 5. CDR1 is LNHDA and CDR2 is SQIVND in the germline V gene (reference sequence). CDR3 sequence (DNA): TGTGCCAGTAGTATACTAGCGGGAATGAGCTCCTACAATGAGCAGTTCTTC. Its protein product is CASSILAGMSSYNEQFF.